These 30 T cell receptor beta chains share one sample of origin, sequenced in a study of Tregs in tolerant kidney transplant recipients. This table comes from immunoSEQ multiplex PCR, and its TCRdb copy is limited to in-frame clones, with some not included. Among about 240,000 clones, roughly 80% were seen once, and the ten largest hold about 0.58%. Sequencing was carried out using CD4+ T cells from blood. The receptors stem from a human donor in good health.

The chain links TRBV9 to TRBJ1-3; D remains unclear. CDR1 and CDR2 from the germline V gene are SGDLS and YYNGEE. This CDR3 contains 16 residues. V lost 0 bases and J 0 bases, leaving 10 bases between the germline ends. The DNA of the CDR3 is TGTGCCAGCAGCGTAGAGGAGGGCTACTCTGGAAACACCATATATTTT. Amino acid sequence: CASSVEEGYSGNTIYF.

CDR3 protein: CASSPGTGNRANYGYTF. The CDR3 DNA reads TGCGCCAGCAGCCCCGGGACAGGGAACAGAGCTAACTATGGCTACACCTTC. The chain has TRBV5-1 and TRBJ1-2, with 9 bases lining up with TRBD1. The germline V gene has CDR1 SGHRS and CDR2 YFSETQ. J was trimmed by 0 bases and V by 4 bases; bases with no gene match: 10. The CDR3 spans 17 residues. The full variable domain, in which reference TRBV5-1 and TRBJ1-2 provide the parts outside the CDR3, is KAGVTQTPRYLIKTRGQQVTLSCSPISGHRSVSWYQQTPGQGLQFLFEYFSETQRNKGNFPGRFSGRQFSNSRSEMNVSTLELGDSALYLCASSPGTGNRANYGYTFGSGTRLTVV.

The V and J genes are TRBV29-1 and TRBJ1-6, with TRBD1 matching 8 bases. Trimming at V came to 4 bases and at J to 7 bases, leaving 3 bases not matched to a gene. The CDR3 length is 13 residues. The germline V gene encodes CDR1 SQVTM and CDR2 ANQGSEA. The CDR3 DNA reads as TGCAGCGTTGCCGGGACAGGCAATTCACCCCTCCACTTT. This encodes CSVAGTGNSPLHF.

V gene TRBV21-1 combines with J gene TRBJ1-3. TRBV21-1 is a pseudogene locus. The CDR3 is 19 amino acids. The CDR3 nucleotides read TGTGCCAGCAGCAAAGGAGGGGCCCCCCAGGAACGGCATGGAAACACCATATATTTT. It encodes CASSKGGAPQERHGNTIYF.

The chain joins TRBV7-9 to TRBJ2-7, with D unclear. V lost 6 bases and J 7 bases, leaving 13 bases between the germline ends. Germline V gives CDR1 SEHNR, CDR2 FQNEAQ (reference sequence). The length of the CDR3 is 12 residues. The DNA of the CDR3 is TGTGCCAGCAGTGGAGCGCTCTCTGAGCAGTACTTC. This sequence encodes CASSGALSEQYF. The complete variable domain, with remaining parts taken from reference TRBV7-9 and TRBJ2-7, reads DTGVSQNPRHKITKRGQNVTFRCDPISEHNRLYWYRQTLGQGPEFLTYFQNEAQLEKSRLLSDRFSAERPKGSFSTLEIQRTEQGDSAMYLCASSGALSEQYFGPGTRLTVT.

This clone appeared a single time. The chain has TRBV2 and TRBJ1-2; no firm D call. Germline assignment: CDR1 SNHLY and CDR2 FYNNEI. V gave up 3 bases and J gave up 1 base, with 9 bases separating them. The CDR3 is 14 amino acids. Here the CDR3 reads CASSERAGNYGYTF. For the CDR3, the DNA is TGTGCCAGCAGTGAGAGGGCGGGTAACTATGGCTACACCTTC.

The chain links TRBV2 to TRBJ2-5, with unresolved D. This CDR3 contains 14 residues. Germline CDR1 SNHLY, CDR2 FYNNEI. Trimming pared 6 bases from V and 2 bases from J, leaving 13 bases between. CDR3 coding DNA: TGTGCCAGCAGAGCACAGAGATTGCAAGAGACCCAGTACTTC. Protein: CASRAQRLQETQYF.

The chain uses TRBV29-1 and TRBJ1-1; D not resolved. The CDR3 is 11 residues long. V lost 4 bases, J lost 5 bases, and 8 bases lay in between. The germline gives CDR1 SQVTM, CDR2 ANQGSEA. Here the CDR3 DNA reads TGCAGCGTTGGAGGGAGGACTGAAGCTTTCTTT. Protein product: CSVGGRTEAFF.

This chain connects TRBV5-1 to TRBJ2-6; 7 bases fit TRBD2. CDR1 SGHRS and CDR2 YFSETQ come from the germline V gene. The ends lost 2 bases at V and 0 bases at J; junction bases unmatched: 8. This CDR3 region has 18 residues. CDR3 in amino acids: CASSLQERGSSGANVLTF. For the CDR3, the DNA is TGCGCCAGCAGCTTACAGGAGCGGGGTAGCTCTGGGGCCAACGTCCTGACTTTC.

The V call is TRBV11-2, the J call TRBJ2-7; a possible D gene is TRBD1 (6 bases). V was clipped by 4 bases and J by 2 bases, with 15 bases between them. CDR3 length: 15 amino acids. Germline V CDR1 and CDR2: SGHAT, FQNNGV. CDR3 nucleotides: TGTGCCAGCAGCTCGAGCTACAGGGTTACCTACGAGCAGTACTTC. It yields the protein CASSSSYRVTYEQYF. The entire variable domain, with the rest obtained from reference TRBV11-2 and TRBJ2-7, is as follows: EAGVAQSPRYKIIEKRQSVAFWCNPISGHATLYWYQQILGQGPKLLIQFQNNGVVDDSQLPKDRFSAERLKGVDSTLKIQPAKLEDSAVYLCASSSSYRVTYEQYFGPGTRLTVT.

The chain's CDR3 is CASSFRAGGSSGPQETQYF. CDR3 nucleotides: TGTGCCAGTAGTTTCCGCGCCGGCGGCTCTAGCGGGCCCCAAGAGACCCAGTACTTC. V is TRBV19 and J is TRBJ2-5; 8 positions agree with TRBD2. J lost 1 base, V lost 5 bases, and 18 bases had no gene match. Germline CDR1 reads LNHDA; CDR2 reads SQIVND (reference sequence). This CDR3 comprises 19 residues.

Comments on this clone: Other DNA sequences in the same sample also yield this CDR3. V and J are TRBV5-1 and TRBJ2-3, with TRBD2 matching 8 bases. Losses at the gene ends were 0 bases for V and 1 base for J; bases not matched to a gene: 4. The CDR3 spans 16 residues. Germline V gene data show CDR1 as SGHRS and CDR2 as YFSETQ. The CDR3, as DNA: TGCGCCAGCAGCTTGGGTGCGGGGGGCGGCACAGATACGCAGTATTTT. It specifies CASSLGAGGGTDTQYF.

The chain is built from TRBV30 and TRBJ2-1; D is perhaps TRBD1 (6 bases). The CDR3 contains 16 residues. Trimming stripped 0 bases from V and 4 bases from J, with 16 bases between. Germline-derived CDR1 and CDR2 are GTSNPN and SVGIG (reference sequence). Here the CDR3 DNA reads TGTGCCTGGAGTGTGTCCCCGGGACAACCATACAATGAGCAGTTCTTC. Translated: CAWSVSPGQPYNEQFF.

The chain recombines TRBV27 with TRBJ2-1, with TRBD2 as a possible D gene (6 bases). The V end lost 2 bases, the J end lost 11 bases, and 13 bases lay between the germline ends. The CDR3 loop spans 13 amino acids. Looked up from germline, CDR1 is MNHEY and CDR2 is SMNVEV (reference sequence). The CDR3 here is CASSLGIGTQQFF. In DNA, the CDR3 is TGTGCCAGCAGTTTAGGGATCGGGACTCAGCAGTTCTTC.

The chain links TRBV19 to TRBJ1-4; D unresolved. The CDR3 runs 13 residues. Trimming took 7 bases from V and 10 from J, leaving 16 bases between them. Germline assignment: CDR1 LNHDA and CDR2 SQIVND (reference sequence). In DNA form, the CDR3 reads TGTGCCAGTAACAAGAATTCAGGAGGAAAACTGTTTTTT. It yields the protein CASNKNSGGKLFF.

CDR3 sequence (DNA): TGTGCCAGCAGTGAAGTACTAGAAAGTCTTTACGAGCAGTACTTC. This encodes CASSEVLESLYEQYF. The chain couples TRBV6-1 to TRBJ2-7; TRBD2 is a possible D gene (5 bases). The CDR3 totals 15 residues. Germline CDR1 is MNHNS and CDR2 is SASEGT. V lost 1 base and J 4 bases, leaving 14 bases between the germline ends.

The chain uses TRBV6-5 and TRBJ2-7; the D gene is possibly TRBD1 (5 bases). The CDR3 is made up of 15 amino acids. V lost 2 bases and J lost 3, with 14 bases in between. Germline V gives CDR1 MNHEY, CDR2 SVGAGI. The CDR3 protein is CASSYKQRTGYEQYF. In DNA form, the CDR3 reads TGTGCCAGCAGTTACAAGCAGAGAACAGGCTACGAGCAGTACTTC.

The chain couples TRBV5-1 to TRBJ2-1; 11 positions match TRBD2. V lost 2 bases to trimming and J lost 6 bases; unmatched junction nucleotides: 7. The CDR3 covers 16 residues. Germline CDR1 and CDR2: SGHRS and YFSETQ. This chain's CDR3 is CASSFSGRANGNEQFF. The CDR3 nucleotides read TGCGCCAGCAGCTTTAGCGGGAGGGCGAATGGCAATGAGCAGTTCTTC. The full variable domain, its missing parts supplied by reference TRBV5-1 and TRBJ2-1, is KAGVTQTPRYLIKTRGQQVTLSCSPISGHRSVSWYQQTPGQGLQFLFEYFSETQRNKGNFPGRFSGRQFSNSRSEMNVSTLELGDSALYLCASSFSGRANGNEQFFGPGTRLTVL.

This chain joins TRBV28 and TRBJ1-1; D unresolved. Germline lookup yields CDR1 MDHEN and CDR2 SYDVKM. V was cut by 2 bases and J by 2 bases, with 6 bases left in between. The CDR3 spans 13 residues. The CDR3: CASSLGGNTEAFF. CDR3 sequence (DNA): TGTGCCAGCAGTTTAGGCGGCAACACTGAAGCTTTCTTT.

The rearrangement joins TRBV12-5 to TRBJ1-1; TRBD1 might be the D (5 bases). CDR3 length: 14 amino acids. Trimming cost V 0 bases and J 4 bases, with 9 bases left between them. Per germline, CDR1 LGHNT and CDR2 FRNRAP. The CDR3 loop reads CASGLVTRGTEAFF. The CDR3 DNA reads TGTGCTAGTGGTTTGGTAACAAGGGGCACTGAAGCTTTCTTT.

This chain connects TRBV2 to TRBJ1-2; 8 bases are a match to TRBD1. The length of the CDR3 is 14 residues. Germline trimming cut 7 bases from V and 8 bases from J; bases unmatched to any gene: 12. Germline CDR1 SNHLY, CDR2 FYNNEI. The CDR3 loop is CASNTDRAGWGYTF. The CDR3 DNA reads as TGTGCCAGCAATACGGACAGGGCGGGCTGGGGCTACACCTTC.

This chain connects TRBV5-6 to TRBJ1-2, with D hard to call. There are 14 residues in the CDR3. The V end was cut by 0 bases, the J end by 0 bases, with 6 bases between. The V gene's germline CDR1 is SGHDT and CDR2 YYEEEE. The CDR3 reads CASSLDGTNYGYTF. As DNA, the CDR3 is TGTGCCAGCAGCTTGGATGGCACTAACTATGGCTACACCTTC.

This chain connects TRBV18 to TRBJ1-4; D gene ambiguous. The CDR3 contains 12 residues. Trimming pared 4 bases from V and 8 bases from J, leaving 8 bases between. CDR1 is KGHSH, CDR2 LQKENI, per germline. The CDR3 coding sequence is TGTGCCAGCTCACAACCGCAGGAAAAACTGTTTTTT. Translated: CASSQPQEKLFF.

The chain couples TRBV5-8 to TRBJ2-1, with D tentatively TRBD2 (5 bases). The CDR3 is 13 amino acids. Germline-derived CDR1 and CDR2 are SGHTS and YDEGEE. The V end lost 0 bases, the J end lost 8 bases, and 9 bases lay between the germline ends. CDR3 residues: CASSLGWTDEQFF. CDR3 coding DNA: TGTGCCAGCAGCTTGGGATGGACTGATGAGCAGTTCTTC.

This clone was found a few times. The chain uses TRBV19 and TRBJ2-3; TRBD2 aligns across 12 bases. This CDR3 has 15 residues. V trimming: 2 bases; J trimming: 5 bases; junction bases outside the gene matches: 2. Germline V gene lookup returns CDR1 LNHDA and CDR2 SQIVND (reference sequence). CDR3 in amino acids: CASSIRLAGVDTQYF. The CDR3, as DNA: TGTGCCAGTAGTATAAGACTAGCGGGGGTAGATACGCAGTATTTT.

V is TRBV9 and J is TRBJ2-3; 9 nucleotides line up with TRBD2. Losses at the gene ends were 3 bases for V and 4 bases for J; bases not matched to a gene: 6. The CDR3 totals 15 residues. Germline V gene sequence: CDR1 SGDLS, CDR2 YYNGEE. In nucleotides, the CDR3 is TGTGCCAGCAGCGCTAGCGGGGTCGTAGCAGATACGCAGTATTTT. Residues: CASSASGVVADTQYF.

V is TRBV14 and J is TRBJ2-3; TRBD2 is a possible D gene (6 bases). Germline V lookup: CDR1 SGHDN, CDR2 FVKESK. This CDR3 is 12 amino acids long. The V and J ends lost 0 bases and 12 bases respectively, with 10 bases between them. The CDR3: CASSQDVTRQYF. DNA of the CDR3: TGTGCCAGCAGCCAAGACGTGACTAGACAGTATTTT.

This chain connects TRBV19 to TRBJ1-4, with D possibly matching TRBD1 (6 bases). CDR3 length equals 15 residues. Germline-derived CDR1 and CDR2 are LNHDA and SQIVND (reference sequence). The germline V and J ends were trimmed by 5 bases and 5 bases, with 15 bases remaining between them. CDR3 protein: CASSPPQGPNEKLFF. CDR3 coding DNA: TGTGCCAGTAGTCCTCCACAGGGTCCCAATGAAAAACTGTTTTTT.

The chain is built from TRBV15 and TRBJ1-5; D is unresolved. The germline V gene has CDR1 LNHNV and CDR2 YYDKDF (reference sequence). The CDR3 runs 14 residues. V lost 0 bases to trimming and J lost 6 bases, with 9 bases between them. CDR3 residues: CATSRDRSIQPQHF. DNA for the CDR3: TGTGCCACCAGCAGAGATCGGTCGATTCAGCCCCAGCATTTT.

For this clone: Other DNA sequences in this sample translate to the same CDR3. The CDR3, as DNA: TGCGCCAGCAGCCTTGGGACAGCCCAAGAGACCCAGTACTTC. Its translation is CASSLGTAQETQYF. The chain joins TRBV5-1 to TRBJ2-5, with 7 bases lining up with TRBD1. Germline values: CDR1 SGHRS, CDR2 YFSETQ. This CDR3 comprises 14 residues. V dropped 4 bases and J dropped 1; count of bases not matched to a gene: 4.